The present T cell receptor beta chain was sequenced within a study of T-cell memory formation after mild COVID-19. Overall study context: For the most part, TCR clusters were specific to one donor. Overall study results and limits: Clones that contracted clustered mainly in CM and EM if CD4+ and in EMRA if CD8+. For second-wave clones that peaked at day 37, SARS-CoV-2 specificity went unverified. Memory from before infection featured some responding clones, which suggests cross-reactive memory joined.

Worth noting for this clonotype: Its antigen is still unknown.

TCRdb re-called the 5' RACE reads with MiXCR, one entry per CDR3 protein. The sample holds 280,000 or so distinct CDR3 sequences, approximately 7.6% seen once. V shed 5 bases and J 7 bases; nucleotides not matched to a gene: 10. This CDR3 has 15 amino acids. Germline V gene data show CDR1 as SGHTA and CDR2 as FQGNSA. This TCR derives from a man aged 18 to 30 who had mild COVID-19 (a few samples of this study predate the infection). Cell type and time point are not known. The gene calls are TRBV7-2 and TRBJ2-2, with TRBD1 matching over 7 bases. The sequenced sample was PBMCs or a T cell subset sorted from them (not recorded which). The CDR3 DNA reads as TGTGCCAGCAGCCCCCGACAGGGTCGTGACGGGGAGCTGTTTTTT. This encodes CASSPRQGRDGELFF.